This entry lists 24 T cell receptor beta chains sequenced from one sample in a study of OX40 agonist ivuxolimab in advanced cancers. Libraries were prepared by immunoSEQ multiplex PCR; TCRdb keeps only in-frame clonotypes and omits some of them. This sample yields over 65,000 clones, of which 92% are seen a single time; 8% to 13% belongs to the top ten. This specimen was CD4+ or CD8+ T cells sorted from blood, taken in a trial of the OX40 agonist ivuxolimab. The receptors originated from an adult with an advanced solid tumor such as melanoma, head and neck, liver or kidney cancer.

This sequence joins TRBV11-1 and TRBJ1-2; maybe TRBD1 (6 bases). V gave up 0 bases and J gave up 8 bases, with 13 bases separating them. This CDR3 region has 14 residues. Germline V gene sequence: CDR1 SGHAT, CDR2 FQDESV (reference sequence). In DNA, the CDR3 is TGTGCCAGCAGCTTAGCGGAGGGGGGCAACGGCTACACCTTC. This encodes CASSLAEGGNGYTF.

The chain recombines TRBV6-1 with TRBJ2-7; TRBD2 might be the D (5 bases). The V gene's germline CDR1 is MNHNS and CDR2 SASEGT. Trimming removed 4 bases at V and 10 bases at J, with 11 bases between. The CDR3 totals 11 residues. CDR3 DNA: TGTGCCAGCAGTGGGACTGGAGGACAGTACTTC. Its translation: CASSGTGGQYF.

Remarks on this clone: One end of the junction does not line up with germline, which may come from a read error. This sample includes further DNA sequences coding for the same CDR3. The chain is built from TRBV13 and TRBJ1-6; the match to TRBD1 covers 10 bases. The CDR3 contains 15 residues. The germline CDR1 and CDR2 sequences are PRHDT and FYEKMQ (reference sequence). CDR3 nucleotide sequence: TGTGCCAGCAGTTTCACGGGACAGGGGAATTCGCCCCTCCACTTT. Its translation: CASSFTGQGNSPLHF.

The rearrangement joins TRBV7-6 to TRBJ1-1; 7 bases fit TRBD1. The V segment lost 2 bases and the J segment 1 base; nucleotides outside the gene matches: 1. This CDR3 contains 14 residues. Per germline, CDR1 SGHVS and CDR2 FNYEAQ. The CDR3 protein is CASSLPGGNTEAFF. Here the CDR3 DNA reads TGTGCCAGCAGCTTACCAGGGGGGAACACTGAAGCTTTCTTT.

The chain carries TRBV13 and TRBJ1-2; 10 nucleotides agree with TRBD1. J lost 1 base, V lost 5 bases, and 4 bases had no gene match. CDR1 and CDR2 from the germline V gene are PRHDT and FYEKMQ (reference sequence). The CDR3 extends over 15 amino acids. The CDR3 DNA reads TGTGCCAGCAGCCCCAGGGACAGGGGTAACTATGGCTACACCTTC. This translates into CASSPRDRGNYGYTF. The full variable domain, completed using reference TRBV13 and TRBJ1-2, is AAGVIQSPRHLIKEKRETATLKCYPIPRHDTVYWYQQGPGQDPQFLISFYEKMQSDKGSIPDRFSAQQFSDYHSELNMSSLELGDSALYFCASSPRDRGNYGYTFGSGTRLTVV.

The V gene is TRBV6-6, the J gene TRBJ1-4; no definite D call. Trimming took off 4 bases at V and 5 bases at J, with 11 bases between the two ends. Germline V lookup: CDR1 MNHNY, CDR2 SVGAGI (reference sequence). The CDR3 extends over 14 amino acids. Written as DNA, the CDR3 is TGTGCCAGCAGTTGGACGGCCGGAAATGAAAAACTGTTTTTT. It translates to CASSWTAGNEKLFF.

As DNA, the CDR3 is TGTGCCAGTAGTCTCTGGACAGGGTACAACGAGCAGTACTTC. It translates to CASSLWTGYNEQYF. The chain joins TRBV19 to TRBJ2-7; 8 bases line up with TRBD1. The CDR3 is made up of 14 amino acids. With V trimmed by 5 bases and J by 5 bases, 8 bases remained unmatched. CDR1 LNHDA and CDR2 SQIVND come from the germline V gene (reference sequence).

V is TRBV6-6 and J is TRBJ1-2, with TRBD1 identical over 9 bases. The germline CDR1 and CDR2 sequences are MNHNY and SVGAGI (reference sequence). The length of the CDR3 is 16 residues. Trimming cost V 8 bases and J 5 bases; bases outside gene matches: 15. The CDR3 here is CASSILQGAHVYGYTF. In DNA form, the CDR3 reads TGTGCCAGCTCCATCCTACAGGGGGCGCACGTTTATGGCTACACCTTC.

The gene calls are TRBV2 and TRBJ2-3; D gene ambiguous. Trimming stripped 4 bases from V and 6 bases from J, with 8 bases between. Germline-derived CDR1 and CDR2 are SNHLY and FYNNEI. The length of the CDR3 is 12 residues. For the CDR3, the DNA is TGTGCCAGCAGTGTATCAGCGGATACGCAGTATTTT. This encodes CASSVSADTQYF.

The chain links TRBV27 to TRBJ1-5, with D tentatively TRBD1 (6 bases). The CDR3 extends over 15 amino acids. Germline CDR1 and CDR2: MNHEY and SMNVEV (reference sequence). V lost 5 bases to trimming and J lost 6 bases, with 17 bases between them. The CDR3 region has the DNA TGTGCCAGCAGTGTCGCGACAGGATTCGGTCAGCCCCAGCATTTT. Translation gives CASSVATGFGQPQHF.

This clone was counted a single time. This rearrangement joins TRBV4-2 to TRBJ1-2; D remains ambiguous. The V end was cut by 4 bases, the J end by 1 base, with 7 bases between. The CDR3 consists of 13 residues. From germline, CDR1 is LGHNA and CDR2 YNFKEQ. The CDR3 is CASSPNINYGYTF. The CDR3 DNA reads TGTGCCAGCAGCCCCAACATTAACTATGGCTACACCTTC.

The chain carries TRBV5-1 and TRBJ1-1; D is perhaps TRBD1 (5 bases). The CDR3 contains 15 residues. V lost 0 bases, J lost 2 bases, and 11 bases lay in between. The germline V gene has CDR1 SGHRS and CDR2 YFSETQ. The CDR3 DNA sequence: TGCGCCAGCAGCTTGGGAATTGGGACCAACACTGAAGCTTTCTTT. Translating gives CASSLGIGTNTEAFF.

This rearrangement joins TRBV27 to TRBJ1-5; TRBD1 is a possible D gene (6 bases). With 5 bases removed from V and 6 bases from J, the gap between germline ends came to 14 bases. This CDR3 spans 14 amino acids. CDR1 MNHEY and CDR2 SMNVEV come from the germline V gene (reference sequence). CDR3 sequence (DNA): TGTGCCAGCAGTCCCACAGGGACGGGTCAGCCCCAGCATTTT. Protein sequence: CASSPTGTGQPQHF.

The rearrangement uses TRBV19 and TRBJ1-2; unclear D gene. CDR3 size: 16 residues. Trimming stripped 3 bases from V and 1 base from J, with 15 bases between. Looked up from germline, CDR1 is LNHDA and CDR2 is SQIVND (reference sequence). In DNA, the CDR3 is TGTGCCAGTAGTATTGGGATAGCCGGTGGTAACTATGGCTACACCTTC. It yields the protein CASSIGIAGGNYGYTF.

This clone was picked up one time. CDR3 amino acids: CASSSTGYEQYF. CDR3 in DNA: TGCGCCAGCAGCTCGACAGGGTACGAGCAGTACTTC. V usage is TRBV5-1 and J usage is TRBJ2-7, with 7 bases aligning to TRBD1. The CDR3 length is 12 residues. Germline-derived CDR1 and CDR2 are SGHRS and YFSETQ. Trimming took 3 bases from V and 4 from J; bases not matched to a gene: 1.

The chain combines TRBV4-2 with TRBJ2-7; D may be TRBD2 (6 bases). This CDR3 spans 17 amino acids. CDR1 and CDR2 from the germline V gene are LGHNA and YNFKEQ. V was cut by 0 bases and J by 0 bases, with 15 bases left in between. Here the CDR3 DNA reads TGTGCCAGCAGCCAAGATCTGGAGGGGTGGGGCTCCTACGAGCAGTACTTC. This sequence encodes CASSQDLEGWGSYEQYF.

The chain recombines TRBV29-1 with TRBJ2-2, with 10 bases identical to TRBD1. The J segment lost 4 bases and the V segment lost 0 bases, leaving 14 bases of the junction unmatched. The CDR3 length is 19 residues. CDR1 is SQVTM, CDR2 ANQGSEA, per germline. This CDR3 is CSVEDLAADRGTSTGELFF. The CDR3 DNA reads TGCAGCGTTGAAGATCTAGCTGCGGACAGGGGGACCAGCACCGGGGAGCTGTTTTTT.

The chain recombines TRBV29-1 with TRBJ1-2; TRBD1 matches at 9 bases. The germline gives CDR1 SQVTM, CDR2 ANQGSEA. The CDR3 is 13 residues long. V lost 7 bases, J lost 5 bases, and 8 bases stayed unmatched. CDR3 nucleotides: TGCAGCGCCAGGGACAGGGACGAATATGGCTACACCTTC. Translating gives CSARDRDEYGYTF.

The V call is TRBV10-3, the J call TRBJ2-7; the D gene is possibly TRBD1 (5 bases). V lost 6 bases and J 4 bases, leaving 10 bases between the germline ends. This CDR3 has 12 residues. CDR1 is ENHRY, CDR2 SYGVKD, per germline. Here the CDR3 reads CAISVGDYEQYF. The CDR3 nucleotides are TGTGCCATCAGCGTAGGGGATTACGAGCAGTACTTC.

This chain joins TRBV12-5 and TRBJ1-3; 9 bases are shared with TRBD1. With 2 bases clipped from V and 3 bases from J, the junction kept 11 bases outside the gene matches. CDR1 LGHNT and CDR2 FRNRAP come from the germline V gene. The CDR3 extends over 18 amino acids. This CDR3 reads CASGLLLLGQGGGNTIYF. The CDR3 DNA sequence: TGTGCTAGTGGTTTGCTTTTATTGGGACAGGGAGGTGGAAACACCATATATTTT.

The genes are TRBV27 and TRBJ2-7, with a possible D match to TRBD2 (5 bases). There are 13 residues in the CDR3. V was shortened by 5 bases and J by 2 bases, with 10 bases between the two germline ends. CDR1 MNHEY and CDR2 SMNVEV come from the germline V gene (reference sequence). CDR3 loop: CASSTGSTYEQYF. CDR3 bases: TGTGCCAGCAGTACGGGATCAACCTACGAGCAGTACTTC.

The CDR3 bases are TGTGCCAGCAGCTTAGGGCTGAGCGGGTCCCTCTCCTACAATGAGCAGTTCTTC. Translation gives CASSLGLSGSLSYNEQFF. The V and J genes are TRBV7-8 and TRBJ2-1, with a tentative D call TRBD2 (6 bases). CDR1 and CDR2 (germline): SGHVS, FQNEAQ. Trimming took off 1 base at V and 0 bases at J, with 16 bases between the two ends. This CDR3 contains 18 residues.

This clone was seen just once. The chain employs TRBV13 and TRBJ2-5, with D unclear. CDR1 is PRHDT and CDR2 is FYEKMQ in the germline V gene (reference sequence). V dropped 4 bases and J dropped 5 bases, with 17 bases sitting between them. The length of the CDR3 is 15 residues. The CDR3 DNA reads TGTGCCAGCAGCTCTCCCGGAGCCGGGTGGGAGACCCAGTACTTC. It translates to CASSSPGAGWETQYF. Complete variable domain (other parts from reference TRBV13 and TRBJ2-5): AAGVIQSPRHLIKEKRETATLKCYPIPRHDTVYWYQQGPGQDPQFLISFYEKMQSDKGSIPDRFSAQQFSDYHSELNMSSLELGDSALYFCASSSPGAGWETQYFGPGTRLLVL.

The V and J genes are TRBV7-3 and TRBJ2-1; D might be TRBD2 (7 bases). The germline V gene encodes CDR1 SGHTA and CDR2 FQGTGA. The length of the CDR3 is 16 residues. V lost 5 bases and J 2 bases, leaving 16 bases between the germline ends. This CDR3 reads CASSPSTGRAYNEQFF. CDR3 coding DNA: TGTGCCAGCAGCCCCTCCACAGGGAGGGCCTACAATGAGCAGTTCTTC.